The sequence of this T cell receptor (beta chain) was determined in a study of identifying expanded T cells in peripheral blood. Findings of the study overall: Approximately 1.2 clones differed between technical replicates, versus about 17 and 20 over time. Variance in clone template counts between roughly two-week samples significantly increased with total template count across all healthy donors.

Data came from immunoSEQ multiplex PCR; TCRdb stores just in-frame clones and leaves some out. Seen here are around 50,000 clones, 89% observed once, and the top ten hold roughly 3.5%. Looked up from germline, CDR1 is MDHEN and CDR2 is SYDVKM. This CDR3 has 15 amino acids. Notes on this clone: Its antigen is as yet unknown. The junction and the germline gene differ at one end; a read error may be behind it.

Healthy donors had no documented immune events, such as infections, while sampled. This TCR was recovered from a person between 18 and 70 years old in good health. The J gene is TRBJ2-3, the V gene TRBV28; 8 bases fit TRBD2. Sequenced sample: blood. The CDR3 sequence: CASSHRSGAPLEGNF. The DNA for the CDR3 is TGTGCCAGCAGCCACCGTAGCGGGGCTCCCCTGGAAGGGAATTTT. Looking up the rest from reference TRBV28 and TRBJ2-3 gives the full variable domain: DVKVTQSSRYLVKRTGEKVFLECVQDMDHENMFWYRQDPGLGLRLIYFSYDVKMKEKGDIPEGYSVSREKKERFSLILESASTNQTSMYLCASSHRSGAPLEGNFGPGTRLTVL.